A single sample gave rise to the 24 T cell receptor beta chains below, sequenced in a study of T-cell memory formation after mild COVID-19. One entry per CDR3 protein, called by TCRdb with MiXCR from the 5' RACE reads. Of some 100,000 distinct CDR3 sequences detected, 11% appear once; the ten largest clones hold about 40%. The specimen was PBMCs or a T cell subset sorted from them (not recorded which). These receptors all stem from a man in his late teens or twenties who had mild COVID-19 (a few samples of this study predate the infection). Cell type and time point are not known.

This clonotype was seen a handful of times. The chain employs TRBV7-9 and TRBJ1-3, with TRBD1 matching 8 bases. Unmatched junction bases numbered 2, after V lost 3 bases and J lost 4 bases. This CDR3 has 14 residues. CDR1 is SEHNR and CDR2 is FQNEAQ in the germline V gene (reference sequence). The CDR3: CASSLDREGNTIYF. CDR3 nucleotides: TGTGCCAGCAGCTTGGACAGGGAAGGAAACACCATATATTTT.

The chain has TRBV29-1 and TRBJ1-2; 8 bases map to TRBD1. Germline CDR1 reads SQVTM; CDR2 reads ANQGSEA. The CDR3 spans 14 residues. V lost 7 bases and J lost 0; bases outside the gene matches: 7. CDR3 DNA sequence: TGCAGCGCTTGGACAGGGCTATCTAACTATGGCTACACCTTC. Translated: CSAWTGLSNYGYTF.

The chain recombines TRBV9 with TRBJ2-7; TRBD1 matches at 11 bases. The V gene's germline CDR1 is SGDLS and CDR2 YYNGEE. The CDR3 spans 18 residues. V was pared by 0 bases and J by 11 bases, with 19 bases of the junction left unmatched. The CDR3 region is CASSVADRGPDPRSPKYV. CDR3 nucleotide sequence: TGTGCCAGCAGCGTAGCGGACAGGGGGCCTGATCCCCGATCCCCCAAGTACGTC.

This clonotype was observed at least ten times. This chain joins TRBV6-6 and TRBJ1-1, with a tentative D call TRBD1 (5 bases). CDR1 is MNHNY and CDR2 is SVGAGI in the germline V gene (reference sequence). V shed 2 bases and J shed 4 bases, with 14 bases lying between them. This CDR3 is 15 amino acids long. The CDR3 region has the DNA TGTGCCAGCAGTTACGGGGGGTGGGTGTTCACTGAAGCTTTCTTT. Its protein is CASSYGGWVFTEAFF.

Many counts were recorded for this clonotype. The genes are TRBV10-3 and TRBJ2-3; D is possibly TRBD2 (7 bases). V was cut by 6 bases and J by 6 bases, with 28 bases left in between. Germline-derived CDR1 and CDR2 are ENHRY and SYGVKD. This CDR3 region has 18 residues. CDR3 sequence: CAISLGGLRAGRADTQYF. In nucleotides, the CDR3 is TGTGCCATCAGCCTGGGGGGGCTTCGAGCGGGGAGGGCGGATACGCAGTATTTT.

This chain links TRBV6-6 with TRBJ2-3, with TRBD2 as a possible D gene (6 bases). CDR1 is MNHNY and CDR2 is SVGAGI in the germline V gene (reference sequence). V was pared by 2 bases and J by 1 base, with 10 bases between. CDR3 length: 15 amino acids. CDR3 residues: CASSYRPGGTDTQYF. Here the CDR3 DNA reads TGTGCCAGCAGTTACCGTCCGGGGGGCACAGATACGCAGTATTTT.

This clonotype was seen only a few times. The J gene is TRBJ2-1, the V gene TRBV9, with D possibly being TRBD1 (5 bases). The V and J ends lost 4 bases and 8 bases respectively, with 19 bases between them. Germline CDR1 reads SGDLS; CDR2 reads YYNGEE. The CDR3 consists of 15 residues. As DNA, the CDR3 is TGTGCCAGCAGCCCCATGCGGCAGGGTGTGGATGAGCAGTTCTTC. This gives the protein CASSPMRQGVDEQFF.

The chain employs TRBV7-3 and TRBJ2-1; 10 bases are shared with TRBD2. The junction had 12 bases not matched to a gene; V was cut back by 6 bases and J by 7 bases. CDR1 and CDR2 (germline): SGHTA, FQGTGA. The CDR3 runs to 16 residues. The CDR3 bases are TGTGCCAGCAGTTTCAGAGCGGGGGGGCGTCTGAATGAGCAGTTCTTC. Its translation: CASSFRAGGRLNEQFF.

The chain combines TRBV6-2 or TRBV6-3 with TRBJ2-7; tentatively, D is TRBD2 (6 bases). V was clipped by 6 bases and J by 3 bases, with 15 bases between them. Germline assignment: CDR1 MNHEY and CDR2 SVGEGT. This CDR3 comprises 14 residues. In DNA, the CDR3 is TGTGCCAGCAGCGCCCTAGCGAACCGCTACGAGCAGTACTTC. Translating it yields CASSALANRYEQYF.

The chain is built from TRBV13 and TRBJ1-2; possible D gene TRBD1, 5 bases. Trimming took 3 bases from V and 3 from J, leaving 11 bases between them. The CDR3 is 14 amino acids. From germline, CDR1 is PRHDT and CDR2 FYEKMQ (reference sequence). This chain's CDR3 is CASSLVQADYGYTF. CDR3 sequence (DNA): TGTGCCAGCAGCTTGGTACAGGCCGACTATGGCTACACCTTC.

This clonotype was seen a handful of times. The chain is built from TRBV28 and TRBJ2-5, with 7 bases matching TRBD1. The V segment lost 8 bases and the J segment 4 bases; nucleotides outside the gene matches: 13. The CDR3 loop spans 15 amino acids. Germline assignment: CDR1 MDHEN and CDR2 SYDVKM. The chain's CDR3 is CASRDRGRWVETQYF. The CDR3 DNA is TGTGCCAGCCGGGACAGAGGTCGTTGGGTAGAGACCCAGTACTTC.

Only a few counts were recorded for this clonotype. The chain joins TRBV7-6 to TRBJ2-7; D is unresolved. This CDR3 contains 13 residues. Deletions cut 5 bases from V and 2 bases from J, with 10 bases between. CDR1 SGHVS and CDR2 FNYEAQ come from the germline V gene. CDR3 sequence: CASSIDGTYEQYF. DNA of the CDR3: TGTGCCAGCAGCATAGACGGAACCTACGAGCAGTACTTC.

This clonotype was seen a few times. The chain joins TRBV28 to TRBJ2-3, with unresolved D. The CDR3 loop spans 11 amino acids. Between the trimmed V and J ends, which lost 2 bases and 7 bases, there was a span of 4 bases. The germline CDR1 and CDR2 sequences are MDHEN and SYDVKM. CDR3 sequence: CASSLGHTQYF. CDR3 nucleotide sequence: TGTGCCAGCAGTTTAGGGCATACGCAGTATTTT.

The chain is built from TRBV6-2 or TRBV6-3 and TRBJ2-1, with TRBD1 as a possible D gene (5 bases). The CDR3 extends over 14 amino acids. The V end was cut by 2 bases, the J end by 6 bases, with 11 bases between. Looked up from germline, CDR1 is MNHEY and CDR2 is SVGEGT. In DNA, the CDR3 is TGTGCCAGCAGTTACGCAGGGAACCCCAATGAGCAGTTCTTC. Translation gives CASSYAGNPNEQFF.

The chain combines TRBV12-3 or TRBV12-4 with TRBJ2-7; TRBD1 might be the D (6 bases). Trimming stripped 5 bases from V and 2 bases from J, with 13 bases between. The CDR3 sequence is 14 residues long. CDR3 protein: CASSPVTGPYEQYF. In DNA, the CDR3 is TGTGCCAGCAGTCCCGTGACAGGACCCTACGAGCAGTACTTC.

This chain joins TRBV12-3 or TRBV12-4 and TRBJ1-1, with D hard to call. V was clipped by 8 bases and J by 5 bases, with 18 bases between them. The CDR3 spans 14 residues. The CDR3 nucleotides read TGTGCCAGCTCGACGGTAGGAGTGGAAACTGAAGCTTTCTTT. It is translated as CASSTVGVETEAFF.

The table lists this clonotype with many counts. J is TRBJ1-1 and V is TRBV4-3, with D unresolved. The V and J ends lost 0 bases and 3 bases respectively, with 8 bases between them. The CDR3 extends over 14 amino acids. CDR1 LGHNA and CDR2 YSLEER come from the germline V gene. DNA of the CDR3: TGCGCCAGCAGCCAAGAAATTTTGGACACTGAAGCTTTCTTT. It translates to CASSQEILDTEAFF.

This clonotype was recorded a few times. This chain links TRBV27 with TRBJ1-6; no clear D. Trimming took off 3 bases at V and 4 bases at J, with 13 bases between the two ends. This CDR3 is 16 amino acids long. Germline V gene sequence: CDR1 MNHEY, CDR2 SMNVEV (reference sequence). CDR3 nucleotide sequence: TGTGCCAGCAGTTTTTGGGAGACCTTATATAATTCACCCCTCCACTTT. It is translated as CASSFWETLYNSPLHF.

This clonotype was detected only a few times. The CDR3 region is CASSSAGLGDFSTDTQYF. DNA for the CDR3: TGTGCCAGCAGCTCAGCTGGACTGGGAGATTTTAGCACAGATACGCAGTATTTT. The chain employs TRBV7-9 and TRBJ2-3, with TRBD2 as a possible D gene (5 bases). Trimming left V 4 bases short and J 0 bases short, with 20 bases between. The CDR3 extends over 18 amino acids. Germline V gives CDR1 SEHNR, CDR2 FQNEAQ (reference sequence).

This clonotype was recorded a few times. The V gene is TRBV12-3 or TRBV12-4, the J gene TRBJ2-1, with D maybe TRBD1 (7 bases). This CDR3 is built from 13 residues. The ends were cut back, 6 bases at V and 5 bases at J, with 11 bases in the middle. The CDR3 region has the DNA TGTGCCAGCAGCACAGGGGAGGACAATGAGCAGTTCTTC. Translating it yields CASSTGEDNEQFF.

This clonotype was found a few times. The chain is built from TRBV7-3 and TRBJ2-3; unclear D gene. Germline V lookup: CDR1 SGHTA, CDR2 FQGTGA. Between the trimmed V and J ends, which lost 6 bases and 0 bases, there was a span of 13 bases. The CDR3 sequence is 15 residues long. CDR3 DNA: TGTGCCAGCAGTCCTGCGGTTATAAGCACAGATACGCAGTATTTT. Its translation is CASSPAVISTDTQYF.

The J gene is TRBJ1-2, the V gene TRBV27; 7 bases match TRBD1. The CDR3 extends over 13 amino acids. J was trimmed by 7 bases and V by 2 bases; bases with no gene match: 4. The V gene's germline CDR1 is MNHEY and CDR2 SMNVEV (reference sequence). The CDR3: CASSLNRGGGYTF. The CDR3 coding sequence is TGTGCCAGCAGTTTAAACAGGGGAGGTGGCTACACCTTC.

The J gene is TRBJ2-5, the V gene TRBV2; no firm D call. V gave up 6 bases and J gave up 4 bases, with 12 bases separating them. Germline V CDR1 and CDR2: SNHLY, FYNNEI. This CDR3 has 13 amino acids. The chain's CDR3 is CASRLGPGETQYF. CDR3 nucleotides: TGTGCCAGCAGGCTAGGTCCGGGAGAGACCCAGTACTTC. The whole variable domain, remainder taken from reference TRBV2 and TRBJ2-5, is EPEVTQTPSHQVTQMGQEVILRCVPISNHLYFYWYRQILGQKVEFLVSFYNNEISEKSEIFDDQFSVERPDGSNFTLKIRSTKLEDSAMYFCASRLGPGETQYFGPGTRLLVL.

This clonotype was detected many times. This chain uses TRBV6-2 or TRBV6-3 with TRBJ2-3; D gene uncertain. Germline CDR1 is MNHEY and CDR2 is SVGEGT. The V gene lost 8 bases and the J gene lost 3 bases, with 9 bases spanning the gap. This CDR3 has 12 amino acids. The CDR3 bases are TGTGCCAGCCGCGGAAGGACAGATACGCAGTATTTT. It yields the protein CASRGRTDTQYF.